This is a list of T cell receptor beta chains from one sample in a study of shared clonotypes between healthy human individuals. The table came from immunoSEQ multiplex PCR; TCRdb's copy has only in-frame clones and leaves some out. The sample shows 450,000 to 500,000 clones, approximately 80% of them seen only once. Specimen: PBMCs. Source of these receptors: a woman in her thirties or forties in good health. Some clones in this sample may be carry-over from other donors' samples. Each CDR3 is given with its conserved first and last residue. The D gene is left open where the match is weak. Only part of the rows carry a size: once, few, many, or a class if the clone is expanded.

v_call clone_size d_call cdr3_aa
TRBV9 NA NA CASTREGQAYGYTF
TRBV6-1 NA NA CASSSGGAGANVLTF
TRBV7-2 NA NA CASSLPGQYPYF
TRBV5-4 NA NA CASSLAQGAPYEQYF
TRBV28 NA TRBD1 CASSGQGAHEKLFF
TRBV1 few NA CTSSQPGLEGYQETQYF
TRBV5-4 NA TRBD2 CASSFSGRTDTQYF
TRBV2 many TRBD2 CASSGLAGPTGELFF
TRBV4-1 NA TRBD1 CASSQDPGQGHGYTF
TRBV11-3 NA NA CASSLVLGGNNQPQHF
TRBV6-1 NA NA CASSENRGAWYEQYF
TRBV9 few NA CASSVAGLSEQFF
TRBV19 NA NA CASSPGRYTEAFF
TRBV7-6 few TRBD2 CASSLEGSGSSRTDTQYF
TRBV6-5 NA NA CASSKRTVNTEAFF
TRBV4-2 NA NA CASSPEGRGALNEQFF
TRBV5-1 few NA CASSYRVNTEAFF
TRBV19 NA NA CASRRGLGGEKLFF
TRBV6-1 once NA CASSVEPATNEKLFF
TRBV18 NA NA CASSPWTEVGYTF
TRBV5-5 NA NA CASSVSDLSWHNEQFF
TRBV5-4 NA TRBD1 CASREGTDEHGYTF
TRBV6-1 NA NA CASSAFDSSYEQYF
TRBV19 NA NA CASSIDFGNQPQHF
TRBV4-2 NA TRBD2 CASSQQQGGSSSTDTQYF
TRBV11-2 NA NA CASSPVNPYEQYF
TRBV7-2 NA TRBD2 CASSLASGETGELFF
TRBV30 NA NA CARSRRGDEQYF
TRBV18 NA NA CASSPRTANDSPLHF
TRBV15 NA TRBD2 CATSRGLAETSYEQYF
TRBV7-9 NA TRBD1 CASSFARTGSEKLFF
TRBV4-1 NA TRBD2 CASSPLRTSGRDSSYEQYF
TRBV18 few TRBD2 CASSPVRESNTGELFF
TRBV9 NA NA CASSVSGLDTQYF
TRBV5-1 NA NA CASSLAGAGRGNTIYF
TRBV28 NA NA CASSSPSAHSSLGYTF
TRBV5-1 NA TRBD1 CASSLDRGGEKLFF
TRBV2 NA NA CASRNSYSGDGYTF
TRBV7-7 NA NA CASSLGQGNTGELFF
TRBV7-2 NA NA CASSPRLGNTGELFF
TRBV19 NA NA CASSPRRGPSEQYF
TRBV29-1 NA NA CSVEWKLNTEAFF
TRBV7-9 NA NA CASSLGTLGNTGELFF